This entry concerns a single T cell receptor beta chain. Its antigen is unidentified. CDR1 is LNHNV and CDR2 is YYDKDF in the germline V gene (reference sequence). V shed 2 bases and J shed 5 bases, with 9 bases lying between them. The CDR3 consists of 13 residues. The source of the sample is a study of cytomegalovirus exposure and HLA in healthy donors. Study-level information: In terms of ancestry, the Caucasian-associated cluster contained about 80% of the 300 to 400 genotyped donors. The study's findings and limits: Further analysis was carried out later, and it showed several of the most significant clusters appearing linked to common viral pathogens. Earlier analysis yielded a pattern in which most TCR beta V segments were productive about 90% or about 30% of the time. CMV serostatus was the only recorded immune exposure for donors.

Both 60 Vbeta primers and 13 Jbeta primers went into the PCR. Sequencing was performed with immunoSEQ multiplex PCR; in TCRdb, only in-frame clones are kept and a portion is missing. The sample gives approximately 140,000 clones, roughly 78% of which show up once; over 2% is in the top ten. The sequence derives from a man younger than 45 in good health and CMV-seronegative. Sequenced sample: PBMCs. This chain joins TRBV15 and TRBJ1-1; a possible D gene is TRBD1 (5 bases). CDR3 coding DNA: TGTGCCACCAGCAGACAGGGAGGAACTGAAGCTTTCTTT. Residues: CATSRQGGTEAFF.